The following is a T cell receptor (beta chain) sequence with its context. This sample was taken from a study of blood T cell repertoires in COVID-19. The assay was immunoSEQ multiplex PCR, and TCRdb's table has in-frame clones only and misses some. The sample comprises more than 200,000 clones, more than 65% of which are singletons, and about 8% rests with the top ten. Germline loops: CDR1 MNHEY, CDR2 SVGAGI. J gave up 4 bases and V 7 bases, and 9 bases lay outside the gene matches. The CDR3 sequence is 14 residues long. The sample consisted of peripheral blood. The clonotype originates from a woman older than 75 with acute or convalescent COVID-19. V gene TRBV6-5 combines with J gene TRBJ1-1; the match to TRBD1 covers 7 bases. In DNA form, the CDR3 reads TGTGCCAGCAACCACTTGAACAGGGGCACTGAAGCTTTCTTT. This gives the protein CASNHLNRGTEAFF.